This T cell receptor beta chain was sequenced in a study of lung T cells in sarcoidosis with Löfgren's syndrome. TCRdb independently ran MiXCR on the reads; one entry per CDR3 protein. This table holds roughly 63,000 distinct CDR3 sequences, 21% found once. Trimming cost V 11 bases and J 2 bases, with 8 bases left between them. Germline CDR1 and CDR2: LGHNA and YNFKEQ. CDR3 length equals 11 residues. The sequence came from a human donor with sarcoidosis (Löfgren's syndrome or another form), or a control subject (not recorded which). Sequenced material: CD4+ T cells from PBMCs. J is TRBJ2-3 and V is TRBV4-2; the D gene is possibly TRBD2 (5 bases). The CDR3 spells CAAGFTDTQYF. For the CDR3, the DNA is TGTGCCGCGGGCTTCACAGATACGCAGTATTTT.